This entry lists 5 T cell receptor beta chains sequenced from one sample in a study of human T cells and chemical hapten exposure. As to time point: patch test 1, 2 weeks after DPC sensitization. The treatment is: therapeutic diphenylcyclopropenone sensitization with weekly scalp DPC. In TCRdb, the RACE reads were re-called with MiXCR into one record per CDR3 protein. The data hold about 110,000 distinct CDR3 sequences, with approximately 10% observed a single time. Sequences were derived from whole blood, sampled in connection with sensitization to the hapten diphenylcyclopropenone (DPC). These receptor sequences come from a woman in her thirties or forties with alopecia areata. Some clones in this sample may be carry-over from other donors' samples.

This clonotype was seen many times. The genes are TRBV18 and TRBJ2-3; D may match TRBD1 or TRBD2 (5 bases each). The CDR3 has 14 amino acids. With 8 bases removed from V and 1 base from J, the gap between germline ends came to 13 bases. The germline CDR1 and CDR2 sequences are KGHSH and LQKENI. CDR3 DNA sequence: TGTGCCAGCCAGAGGGACGAGGGCACAGATACGCAGTATTTT. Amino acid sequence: CASQRDEGTDTQYF.

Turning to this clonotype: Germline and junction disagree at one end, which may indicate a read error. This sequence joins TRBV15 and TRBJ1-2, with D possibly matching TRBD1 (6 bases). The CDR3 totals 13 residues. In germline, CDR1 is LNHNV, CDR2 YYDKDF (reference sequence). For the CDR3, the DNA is TGTGCCACCAGCGGAGACAGGAGGGCCGGCTACACCTTC. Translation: CATSGDRRAGYTF.

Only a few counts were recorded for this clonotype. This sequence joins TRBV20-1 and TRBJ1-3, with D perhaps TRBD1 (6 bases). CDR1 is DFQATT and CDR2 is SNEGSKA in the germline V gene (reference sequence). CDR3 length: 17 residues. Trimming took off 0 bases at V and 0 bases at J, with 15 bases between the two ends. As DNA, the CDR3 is TGCAGTGCTAGAGATGTTAGGGGGGGGAACTCTGGAAACACCATATATTTT. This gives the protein CSARDVRGGNSGNTIYF.

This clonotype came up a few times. In DNA form, the CDR3 reads TGTGCCAGCTCGTCCGGGCGGAGGGTGGATACGCAGTATTTT. It encodes CASSSGRRVDTQYF. The genes are TRBV6-2 or TRBV6-3 and TRBJ2-3; weak D call: TRBD2 (6 bases). The CDR3 totals 14 residues. Germline V gives CDR1 MNHEY, CDR2 SVGEGT. With 8 bases removed from V and 6 bases from J, the gap between germline ends came to 18 bases.

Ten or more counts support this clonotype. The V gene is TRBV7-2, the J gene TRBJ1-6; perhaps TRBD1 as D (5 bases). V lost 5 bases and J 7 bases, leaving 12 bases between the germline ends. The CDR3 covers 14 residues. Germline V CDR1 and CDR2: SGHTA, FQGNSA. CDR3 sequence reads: CASSMGRANSPLHF. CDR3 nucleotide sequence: TGTGCCAGCAGCATGGGACGGGCCAATTCACCCCTCCACTTT.